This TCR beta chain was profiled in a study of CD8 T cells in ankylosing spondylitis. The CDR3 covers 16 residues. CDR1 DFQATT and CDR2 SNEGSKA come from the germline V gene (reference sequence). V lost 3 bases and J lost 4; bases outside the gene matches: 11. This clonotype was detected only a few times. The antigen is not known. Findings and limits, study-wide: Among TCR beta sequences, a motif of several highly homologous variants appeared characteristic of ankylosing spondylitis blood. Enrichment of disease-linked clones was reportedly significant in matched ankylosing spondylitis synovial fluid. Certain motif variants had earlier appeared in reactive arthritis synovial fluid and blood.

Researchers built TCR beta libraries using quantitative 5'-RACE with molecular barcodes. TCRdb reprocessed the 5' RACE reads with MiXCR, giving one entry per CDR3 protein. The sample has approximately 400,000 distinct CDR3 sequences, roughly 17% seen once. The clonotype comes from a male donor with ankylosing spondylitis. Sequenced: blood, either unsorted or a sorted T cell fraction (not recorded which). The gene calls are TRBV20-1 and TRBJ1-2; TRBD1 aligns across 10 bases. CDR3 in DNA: TGCAGTGCTAGGTTCGGACAGGGGGGGCTGGGCTATGGCTACACCTTC. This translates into CSARFGQGGLGYGYTF.